Each of the 31 T cell receptor beta chains below was sequenced from the same sample in a study of blood T cells in healthy people across ages. Combining a sample-barcoded 5' primer with a J-beta primer mix, a second PCR ran for roughly 7 to 12 cycles. One entry per CDR3 protein results from TCRdb running MiXCR on the 5' RACE reads. Altogether about 780,000 distinct CDR3 sequences are present, about 47% being singletons, with the ten largest covering around 18%. The specimen was blood. The receptor set was obtained from a man older than 75 in good health.

This sequence joins TRBV20-1 and TRBJ2-2, with TRBD2 identical over 8 bases. Germline CDR1 is DFQATT and CDR2 is SNEGSKA (reference sequence). The length of the CDR3 is 15 residues. V trimming: 1 base; J trimming: 7 bases; junction bases outside the gene matches: 8. The CDR3 sequence: CSARAAGAGFGELFF. The CDR3 DNA follows: TGCAGTGCTAGAGCAGCGGGAGCAGGGTTCGGGGAGCTGTTTTTT.

A few counts support this clonotype. The chain's CDR3 is CASSEATGGQYF. The DNA of the CDR3 is TGCGCCAGCAGTGAGGCTACAGGAGGCCAGTACTTC. The rearrangement links TRBV10-2 to TRBJ2-5; D may correspond to TRBD1 or TRBD2 (5 bases each). The V gene's germline CDR1 is WSHSY and CDR2 SAAADI. The CDR3 loop spans 12 amino acids. V shed 2 bases and J shed 10 bases, with 11 bases lying between them.

This clonotype was detected only a few times. The rearrangement joins TRBV27 to TRBJ2-3, with 13 bases identical to TRBD2. J lost 0 bases, V lost 5 bases, and 11 bases had no gene match. The CDR3 sequence is 19 residues long. Germline loops: CDR1 MNHEY, CDR2 SMNVEV (reference sequence). The CDR3 loop reads CASSPRRTSGSSSTDTQYF. As DNA, the CDR3 is TGTGCCAGCAGTCCCCGTAGGACTAGCGGGAGCTCTAGCACAGATACGCAGTATTTT.

The chain uses TRBV10-2 and TRBJ2-1, with D perhaps TRBD2 (5 bases). From germline, CDR1 is WSHSY and CDR2 SAAADI. This CDR3 has 16 amino acids. Trimming removed 2 bases at V and 6 bases at J, with 17 bases between. The chain's CDR3 is CASSELGSGGFNEQFF. CDR3 nucleotide sequence: TGCGCCAGCAGTGAGCTAGGTTCTGGAGGATTCAATGAGCAGTTCTTC.

This clonotype was recorded a few times. The chain carries TRBV12-3 or TRBV12-4 and TRBJ2-3, with 8 positions matching TRBD2. V lost 3 bases, J lost 1 base, and 3 bases stayed unmatched. The CDR3 has 15 amino acids. Here the CDR3 DNA reads TGTGCCAGCAGTTTTGTAGCGGGGCGCACAGATACGCAGTATTTT. This sequence encodes CASSFVAGRTDTQYF.

This clonotype appeared a few times. The J gene is TRBJ2-4, the V gene TRBV3-1, with a weak D call TRBD1 (7 bases). Germline-derived CDR1 and CDR2 are LGHDT and YNNKEL (reference sequence). V was pared by 1 base and J by 3 bases, with 16 bases between. The CDR3 contains 17 residues. CDR3 nucleotide sequence: TGTGCCAGCAGCCAAGCCGGGACAGTGCGGGGCAAAAACATTCAGTACTTC. It is translated as CASSQAGTVRGKNIQYF.

The rearrangement uses TRBV9 and TRBJ2-1, with D possibly matching TRBD2 (6 bases). V was pared by 3 bases and J by 3 bases, with 16 bases between. Germline V gene sequence: CDR1 SGDLS, CDR2 YYNGEE. The CDR3 has 16 amino acids. CDR3 bases: TGTGCCAGCAGCGAGGACCCCAGGGAGGTCTACAATGAGCAGTTCTTC. Protein: CASSEDPREVYNEQFF.

This clonotype has just one count. The V call is TRBV7-9, the J call TRBJ2-3; 7 nucleotides match TRBD1. Trimming at V came to 4 bases and at J to 2 bases, leaving 21 bases not matched to a gene. The germline CDR1 and CDR2 sequences are SEHNR and FQNEAQ (reference sequence). CDR3 length: 20 residues. The CDR3 sequence is CASSYIRQGPRTRYTDTQYF. The CDR3 DNA follows: TGTGCCAGCAGCTATATCCGACAGGGTCCACGAACCCGGTACACAGATACGCAGTATTTT.

This clonotype was recorded once. Its ends do not fully match the called genes, so a read error is possible. The CDR3 DNA sequence: TGCAGTGCCAGAGACACGGGGAGCTCCTACGAGCAGTACTTC. Translating it yields CSARDTGSSYEQYF. The V gene is TRBV20-1, the J gene TRBJ2-7, with a weak D call TRBD2 (5 bases). Germline values: CDR1 DFQATT, CDR2 SNEGSKA (reference sequence). This CDR3 spans 14 amino acids.

Details on this clonotype: Compared with germline, one end of the junction differs, possibly owing to a read error. The rearrangement uses TRBV20-1 and TRBJ1-4, with D possibly TRBD1 on 5 matching bases. The germline gives CDR1 DFQATT, CDR2 SNEGSKA (reference sequence). The CDR3 is made up of 14 amino acids. The CDR3 region has the DNA TGCAGTACTAGTCCCCTGGGGCTAAATGAAAAACTGTTTTTT. It encodes CSTSPLGLNEKLFF.

The V call is TRBV4-2, the J call TRBJ2-7; D gene uncertain. Trimming shortened V by 2 bases and J by 7 bases, and 18 bases separated the two germline ends. CDR3 length: 15 amino acids. Germline values: CDR1 LGHNA, CDR2 YNFKEQ. CDR3 bases: TGTGCCAGCAGCCAACTCAGCGTATCCTACAATGAGCAGTACTTC. Translated, it gives CASSQLSVSYNEQYF.

This clonotype was detected only a few times. V usage is TRBV6-5 and J usage is TRBJ2-3, with D perhaps TRBD1 (6 bases). Trimming cost V 6 bases and J 6 bases, with 16 bases left between them. The CDR3 sequence is 14 residues long. The germline CDR1 and CDR2 sequences are MNHEY and SVGAGI. The CDR3 reads CASSRTALPDTQYF. The CDR3 bases are TGTGCCAGCAGCCGGACAGCCCTACCGGATACGCAGTATTTT.

This clonotype was recorded once. V is TRBV3-1 and J is TRBJ2-5; TRBD2 matches 12 bases. Germline V lookup: CDR1 LGHDT, CDR2 YNNKEL (reference sequence). The CDR3 has 17 amino acids. Losses at the gene ends were 0 bases for V and 7 bases for J; bases not matched to a gene: 9. The CDR3 reads CASSQDSRLAGEGTQYF. Here the CDR3 DNA reads TGTGCCAGCAGCCAAGATAGTAGACTAGCGGGAGAGGGGACCCAGTACTTC.

The rearrangement uses TRBV5-5 and TRBJ2-7; no reliable D call. The last part of the DNA fits TRBJ2-5 better; the J call may be wrong. There are 16 residues in the CDR3. Germline CDR1 and CDR2: SGHKS and YYEKEE (reference sequence). This chain's CDR3 is CASSPYRPGTGETQYF. The CDR3 DNA reads as TGTGCCAGCAGCCCTTACAGACCAGGAACTGGGGAGACCCAGTACTTC.

This clonotype was seen once. The chain links TRBV3-1 to TRBJ1-1; perhaps TRBD1 as D (6 bases). Trimming removed 3 bases at V and 11 bases at J, with 13 bases between. CDR3 length equals 12 residues. Germline V CDR1 and CDR2: LGHDT, YNNKEL (reference sequence). The DNA of the CDR3 is TGTGCCAGCAGCCAGGAGACAGGTCCGGCTTTCTTT. Protein product: CASSQETGPAFF.

The chain couples TRBV29-1 to TRBJ1-4, with D possibly matching TRBD1 (6 bases). The CDR3 sequence is 14 residues long. CDR1 is SQVTM and CDR2 is ANQGSEA in the germline V gene. V shed 8 bases and J shed 4 bases, with 17 bases lying between them. The CDR3 here is CSPIRGHYNEKLFF. CDR3 bases: TGCAGCCCTATCAGGGGCCACTATAATGAAAAACTGTTTTTT.

This clonotype came up many times. V and J are TRBV5-5 and TRBJ2-7; D is possibly TRBD1 (6 bases). The CDR3 has 14 residues. CDR1 and CDR2 from the germline V gene are SGHKS and YYEKEE (reference sequence). Trimming removed 4 bases from V and 5 bases from J, with 16 bases in between. As DNA, the CDR3 is TGTGCCAGCAGCGCTAACCCTAACAGGGACGAGCAGTACTTC. It specifies CASSANPNRDEQYF. Supplemented by reference TRBV5-5 and TRBJ2-7, the full variable domain reads DAGVTQSPTHLIKTRGQQVTLRCSPISGHKSVSWYQQVLGQGPQFIFQYYEKEERGRGNFPDRFSARQFPNYSSELNVNALLLGDSALYLCASSANPNRDEQYFGPGTRLTVT.

This clonotype was observed many times. V and J are TRBV28 and TRBJ2-4, with 15 nucleotides matching TRBD2. This CDR3 comprises 19 residues. After removal of 7 bases from V and 2 bases from J, the junction contained 12 bases not matched to a gene. The germline V gene encodes CDR1 MDHEN and CDR2 SYDVKM. Here the CDR3 reads CASNPRGLAGGRTKNIQYF. The CDR3 nucleotides are TGTGCCAGCAATCCCCGGGGACTAGCGGGAGGTAGAACCAAAAACATTCAGTACTTC.

This chain joins TRBV10-3 and TRBJ1-5; D gene unclear. This CDR3 is built from 14 residues. Trimming removed 0 bases at V and 4 bases at J, with 7 bases between. CDR1 and CDR2 from the germline V gene are ENHRY and SYGVKD. CDR3 coding DNA: TGTGCCATCAGTGAGTCGATTGGGAATCAGCCCCAGCATTTT. Amino acids: CAISESIGNQPQHF.

There are many counts of this clonotype. For the CDR3, the DNA is TGTGCCAGCAGCTTAGTAGGACTAGCGGGAGGGGAGGGGACCCAGTACTTC. Protein sequence: CASSLVGLAGGEGTQYF. V and J are TRBV7-2 and TRBJ2-7, with 15 bases matching TRBD2. With the DNA end fitting TRBJ2-5 better, the J assignment may be wrong. The germline V gene encodes CDR1 SGHTA and CDR2 FQGNSA. The CDR3 contains 17 residues.

The chain carries TRBV20-1 and TRBJ2-5; 9 bases match TRBD1. This CDR3 region has 15 residues. CDR1 is DFQATT and CDR2 is SNEGSKA in the germline V gene (reference sequence). With V trimmed by 1 base and J by 5 bases, 8 bases remained unmatched. CDR3 amino acids: CSARGGDGQGETQYF. Here the CDR3 DNA reads TGCAGTGCTAGAGGGGGGGATGGACAGGGGGAGACCCAGTACTTC.

This clonotype was counted many times. This rearrangement joins TRBV5-1 to TRBJ2-7; D may be TRBD1 or TRBD2 (5 bases each). Germline CDR1 is SGHRS and CDR2 is YFSETQ. The CDR3 contains 17 residues. V was shortened by 3 bases and J by 2 bases, with 21 bases between the two germline ends. Here the CDR3 reads CASSSEPSRVPPYEQYF. CDR3 bases: TGCGCCAGCAGCTCCGAACCTAGCAGGGTCCCCCCCTACGAGCAGTACTTC. Using reference TRBV5-1 and TRBJ2-7 for the parts outside the CDR3, the full variable domain is KAGVTQTPRYLIKTRGQQVTLSCSPISGHRSVSWYQQTPGQGLQFLFEYFSETQRNKGNFPGRFSGRQFSNSRSEMNVSTLELGDSALYLCASSSEPSRVPPYEQYFGPGTRLTVT.

This sequence joins TRBV7-2 and TRBJ2-3, with D perhaps given as TRBD1 or TRBD2 (5 bases each). The length of the CDR3 is 14 residues. Per the germline V gene, CDR1 is SGHTA and CDR2 is FQGNSA. The germline V and J ends were trimmed by 7 bases and 1 base, with 12 bases remaining between them. In nucleotides, the CDR3 is TGTGCCAGCATCCTTGGGGGACGCACAGATACGCAGTATTTT. Translation gives CASILGGRTDTQYF.

This clonotype was picked up a small number of times. The rearrangement joins TRBV14 to TRBJ2-7; weak D call: TRBD2 (5 bases). The DNA end favors TRBJ2-5, so the J call may be wrong. Germline-derived CDR1 and CDR2 are SGHDN and FVKESK. The CDR3 loop spans 14 amino acids. For the CDR3, the DNA is TGTGCCAGCAGCCAGGTGACAACCGCGGGGACCCAGTACTTC. It codes for CASSQVTTAGTQYF.

The table lists this clonotype with a few counts. J is TRBJ2-7 and V is TRBV5-1, with a tentative D call TRBD2 (6 bases). Germline V lookup: CDR1 SGHRS, CDR2 YFSETQ. The CDR3 is made up of 13 amino acids. The ends were cut back, 0 bases at V and 6 bases at J, with 10 bases in the middle. In nucleotides, the CDR3 is TGCGCCAGCAGCTTGGATCGAGCGGGCGAGCAGTACTTC. Protein: CASSLDRAGEQYF.

This clonotype has a count of ten or more. The rearrangement uses TRBV15 and TRBJ1-2, with TRBD1 matching 9 bases. V gave up 3 bases and J gave up 6 bases; unmatched junction bases: 5. This CDR3 has 14 amino acids. The V gene's germline CDR1 is LNHNV and CDR2 YYDKDF (reference sequence). As DNA, the CDR3 is TGTGCCACCAGCAGGGACAGGGGCTACGATGGCTACACCTTC. It encodes CATSRDRGYDGYTF. Full variable domain (remainder filled in from reference TRBV15 and TRBJ1-2): DAMVIQNPRYQVTQFGKPVTLSCSQTLNHNVMYWYQQKSSQAPKLLFHYYDKDFNNEADTPDNFQSRRPNTSFCFLDIRSPGLGDTAMYLCATSRDRGYDGYTFGSGTRLTVV.

The chain uses TRBV14 and TRBJ1-5, with D maybe TRBD1 (5 bases). Germline-derived CDR1 and CDR2 are SGHDN and FVKESK. V lost 0 bases to trimming and J lost 4 bases, with 13 bases between them. The CDR3 spans 16 residues. CDR3 nucleotide sequence: TGTGCCAGCAGCCAAGATGTTAGGACACCTAATCAGCCCCAGCATTTT. Translating it yields CASSQDVRTPNQPQHF.

Note on this clonotype: A much larger clone is a single base away; this may be a read error. This chain uses TRBV29-1 with TRBJ2-5; D unclear. Trimming stripped 6 bases from V and 11 bases from J, with 22 bases between. CDR3 length: 13 residues. The germline V gene has CDR1 SQVTM and CDR2 ANQGSEA. CDR3 residues: CSVVGSAYNEQYF. The CDR3, as DNA: TGCAGCGTGGTGGGGTCTGCCTACAATGAGCAGTACTTC.

The CDR3 sequence: CASTPVWVQETQYF. The CDR3 DNA sequence: TGTGCCAGCACCCCGGTGTGGGTCCAAGAGACCCAGTACTTC. The chain joins TRBV6-6 to TRBJ2-5, with unresolved D. V lost 7 bases, J lost 1 base, and 13 bases lay in between. This CDR3 has 14 amino acids. The germline V gene encodes CDR1 MNHNY and CDR2 SVGAGI (reference sequence).

The chain has TRBV20-1 and TRBJ2-5, with D tentatively TRBD2 (6 bases). The CDR3 totals 16 residues. V lost 0 bases to trimming and J lost 4 bases, with 18 bases between them. Germline CDR1 reads DFQATT; CDR2 reads SNEGSKA (reference sequence). This chain's CDR3 is CSARDAGKGPGETQYF. The CDR3, as DNA: TGCAGTGCTAGAGATGCGGGGAAAGGCCCCGGAGAGACCCAGTACTTC.

The CDR3: CSAWITGQETQYF. The CDR3 DNA follows: TGCAGTGCTTGGATCACAGGCCAAGAGACCCAGTACTTC. The chain has TRBV20-1 and TRBJ2-7; perhaps TRBD1 as D (5 bases). Judging by the DNA end, TRBJ2-5 fits better; the J call may be wrong. The CDR3 is 13 residues long. Per the germline V gene, CDR1 is DFQATT and CDR2 is SNEGSKA (reference sequence).